Shown below are 9 T cell receptor beta chains from a single sample sequenced in a study of T cell changes during pregnancy in multiple sclerosis. Measured with immunoSEQ multiplex PCR; TCRdb has only the in-frame clones, and not every one. The sample includes over 60,000 clones, 80% to 90% seen only once; the top ten take 2% to 3%. The material sequenced was peripheral blood, taken in the first trimester of pregnancy. These receptors originate from a female donor with multiple sclerosis, enrolled in a pregnancy study.

V gene TRBV5-6 combines with J gene TRBJ1-5; perhaps TRBD1 as D (6 bases). V gave up 4 bases and J gave up 5 bases, with 16 bases separating them. This CDR3 comprises 15 residues. The V gene's germline CDR1 is SGHDT and CDR2 YYEEEE. The CDR3 DNA sequence: TGTGCCAGCAGCCTAGGGTACAGGGCGGATCAGCCCCAGCATTTT. It encodes CASSLGYRADQPQHF.

This clone was seen once. A junction boundary mismatches the germline segment, possibly from a read error. This CDR3 is CAWSLIPGEPTLF. CDR3 DNA sequence: TGTGCCTGGAGTCTTATACCAGGGGAACCAACTCTTTTT. The V gene is TRBV30, the J gene TRBJ2-3; D is perhaps TRBD1 (6 bases). The V gene's germline CDR1 is GTSNPN and CDR2 SVGIG (reference sequence). This CDR3 is 13 amino acids long.

The chain recombines TRBV6-6 with TRBJ1-2; TRBD1 might be the D (6 bases). The V and J ends lost 0 bases and 8 bases respectively, with 10 bases between them. The germline V gene encodes CDR1 MNHNY and CDR2 SVGAGI (reference sequence). The CDR3 consists of 13 residues. The CDR3 DNA sequence: TGTGCCAGCAGTTACTCAAGGACAGAGGGCTACACCTTC. Amino acid sequence: CASSYSRTEGYTF.

V is TRBV30 and J is TRBJ1-5; tentatively, D is TRBD1 (5 bases). Trimming cost V 3 bases and J 6 bases, with 9 bases left between them. The CDR3 loop spans 12 amino acids. Looked up from germline, CDR1 is GTSNPN and CDR2 is SVGIG (reference sequence). CDR3 coding DNA: TGTGCCTGGAGAACAGGAGCTCAGCCCCAGCATTTT. This codes for CAWRTGAQPQHF.

This chain connects TRBV19 to TRBJ1-5; D is ambiguous. The germline gives CDR1 LNHDA, CDR2 SQIVND (reference sequence). CDR3 length: 12 residues. Trimming left V 3 bases short and J 11 bases short, with 11 bases between. CDR3 sequence reads: CASSIEGLAQHF. The DNA of the CDR3 is TGTGCCAGTAGTATTGAAGGACTGGCCCAGCATTTT.

The V and J genes are TRBV6-1 and TRBJ2-1; TRBD2 agrees at 9 bases. With V trimmed by 4 bases and J by 6 bases, 7 bases remained unmatched. Germline loops: CDR1 MNHNS, CDR2 SASEGT. CDR3 length equals 15 residues. CDR3 sequence: CASSAMTSGPNEQFF. CDR3 bases: TGTGCCAGCAGTGCCATGACTAGCGGCCCCAATGAGCAGTTCTTC.

The chain has TRBV30 and TRBJ2-4, with 8 bases fitting TRBD2. From germline, CDR1 is GTSNPN and CDR2 SVGIG (reference sequence). The CDR3 extends over 15 amino acids. With V trimmed by 1 base and J by 1 base, 3 bases remained unmatched. In nucleotides, the CDR3 is TGTGCCTGGAGTGGCGGGGGGTGGGCCAAAAACATTCAGTACTTC. Its translation: CAWSGGGWAKNIQYF.

The chain combines TRBV5-1 with TRBJ1-1; a weak D match, TRBD1 (5 bases). V gave up 2 bases and J gave up 12 bases, with 20 bases separating them. The CDR3 consists of 14 residues. CDR1 and CDR2 from the germline V gene are SGHRS and YFSETQ. For the CDR3, the DNA is TGCGCCAGCAGCTTCTGGACCCTTAGTCAGGGTTCTTTCTTT. It yields the protein CASSFWTLSQGSFF.

The chain has TRBV30 and TRBJ1-2, with a possible D match to TRBD1 (5 bases). Germline values: CDR1 GTSNPN, CDR2 SVGIG (reference sequence). V shed 2 bases and J shed 8 bases, with 9 bases lying between them. The CDR3 totals 11 residues. Here the CDR3 reads CAWSKGLGYTF. The CDR3 bases are TGTGCCTGGAGTAAGGGGCTGGGCTACACCTTC.